The 23 T cell receptor beta chains below come from one sample, sequenced in a study of post-analysis software for immune sequencing data. Included in the TCR beta cDNA libraries were unique molecular identifiers. TCRdb reprocessed the PCR reads via MiXCR and lists one record per CDR3 protein. This sample has some 890,000 distinct CDR3 sequences; around 53% occur once, and the top ten carry approximately 4.5%. Antigen specificity for these receptors is unknown. General study points: Patients used about 5 TRBV segments, including TRBV5-6, TRBV5-1 and TRBV20-1, more often than controls.

The specimen was blood. The receptors were sampled from a girl between 5 and 17 years old with multiple sclerosis.

The rearrangement links TRBV18 to TRBJ2-6; D is possibly TRBD1 or TRBD2 (6 bases each). CDR3 length: 16 amino acids. CDR1 and CDR2 (germline): KGHSH, LQKENI. Trimming took off 1 base at V and 2 bases at J, with 9 bases between the two ends. For the CDR3, the DNA is TGTGCCAGCTCACCACAGGGGGGCGCTGGGGCCAACGTCCTGACTTTC. Encoded protein: CASSPQGGAGANVLTF.

The chain carries TRBV6-1 and TRBJ2-7; 12 nucleotides agree with TRBD2. The V gene's germline CDR1 is MNHNS and CDR2 SASEGT. Losses at the gene ends were 4 bases for V and 3 bases for J; bases not matched to a gene: 7. The CDR3 covers 16 residues. CDR3 sequence reads: CASSGSTSGSGYEQYF. DNA for the CDR3: TGTGCCAGCAGTGGATCGACTAGCGGGAGTGGCTACGAGCAGTACTTC.

DNA of the CDR3: TGTGCCAGCAGCCAAGGGGGCGTAGGCACTGAAGCTTTCTTT. Residues: CASSQGGVGTEAFF. The chain has TRBV13 and TRBJ1-1, with 7 nucleotides matching TRBD1. Germline CDR1 is PRHDT and CDR2 is FYEKMQ (reference sequence). J was trimmed by 4 bases and V by 5 bases; bases with no gene match: 7. This CDR3 region has 14 residues.

The chain joins TRBV29-1 to TRBJ2-7, with 7 positions matching TRBD1. The length of the CDR3 is 15 residues. J lost 3 bases, V lost 2 bases, and 10 bases had no gene match. The germline V gene has CDR1 SQVTM and CDR2 ANQGSEA. The CDR3 protein is CSVERDRNSHYEQYF. In nucleotides, the CDR3 is TGCAGCGTTGAACGGGACAGAAACAGTCACTACGAGCAGTACTTC.

The chain combines TRBV25-1 with TRBJ2-7; TRBD2 might be the D (5 bases). V lost 3 bases, J lost 8 bases, and 17 bases lay in between. In germline, CDR1 is MGHDK, CDR2 SYGVNS. The CDR3 spans 14 residues. The CDR3 bases are TGTGCCAGCAGTGACGGGATTCCTTATACGAAGCAGTACTTC. It encodes CASSDGIPYTKQYF.

CDR3: CASSLQGGDGYTF. As DNA, the CDR3 is TGTGCCAGCAGCTTACAGGGAGGTGATGGCTACACCTTC. This chain joins TRBV7-9 and TRBJ1-2, with D possibly being TRBD1 (5 bases). The CDR3 length is 13 residues. V dropped 2 bases and J dropped 6 bases, with 10 bases sitting between them. Germline CDR1 reads SEHNR; CDR2 reads FQNEAQ (reference sequence).

This chain uses TRBV3-1 with TRBJ1-5, with D possibly being TRBD1 (5 bases). The CDR3 contains 16 residues. Germline loops: CDR1 LGHDT, CDR2 YNNKEL (reference sequence). Trimming shortened V by 1 base and J by 2 bases, and 12 bases separated the two germline ends. The CDR3 sequence: CASSQASGGGNQPQHF. The CDR3, as DNA: TGTGCCAGCAGCCAAGCCTCGGGGGGTGGCAATCAGCCCCAGCATTTT.

The rearrangement joins TRBV25-1 to TRBJ2-6; 8 nucleotides agree with TRBD1. Trimming cost V 4 bases and J 3 bases; bases outside gene matches: 2. Germline V gene sequence: CDR1 MGHDK, CDR2 SYGVNS. The CDR3 totals 15 residues. CDR3 coding DNA: TGTGCCAGCAGTGCCAGGGGGCTTGGGGCCAACGTCCTGACTTTC. The encoded protein is CASSARGLGANVLTF.

This clonotype appeared a single time. The V and J genes are TRBV7-9 and TRBJ2-4; a weak D match, TRBD2 (6 bases). V was cut by 4 bases and J by 13 bases, with 23 bases left in between. Germline V gene lookup returns CDR1 SEHNR and CDR2 FQNEAQ (reference sequence). CDR3 length equals 15 residues. The CDR3 coding sequence is TGTGCCAGCAGCTCCTCGGACGGGGCCCACCGGGAGCAGTACTTC. Residues: CASSSSDGAHREQYF.

The gene calls are TRBV19 and TRBJ2-4; TRBD2 matches at 13 bases. This CDR3 contains 14 residues. Per the germline V gene, CDR1 is LNHDA and CDR2 is SQIVND (reference sequence). The junction had 1 base not matched to a gene; V was cut back by 3 bases and J by 8 bases. The CDR3 sequence is CASSITSGRDIQYF. CDR3 coding DNA: TGTGCCAGTAGTATCACTAGCGGGAGGGACATTCAGTACTTC.

This clonotype was counted only a few times. The rearrangement uses TRBV29-1 and TRBJ2-4; D might be TRBD1 (5 bases). Trimming removed 6 bases from V and 8 bases from J, with 23 bases in between. This CDR3 region has 15 residues. Germline V gives CDR1 SQVTM, CDR2 ANQGSEA. CDR3 coding DNA: TGCAGCGTGCAGCTTCCGGACAAATCTATGGACATTCAGTACTTC. Translating gives CSVQLPDKSMDIQYF.

This CDR3 is CSAHRDRGDTQYF. In DNA, the CDR3 is TGCAGTGCCCACCGGGACAGGGGCGATACGCAGTATTTT. The chain employs TRBV20-1 and TRBJ2-3; the match to TRBD1 covers 10 bases. The CDR3 loop spans 13 amino acids. V gave up 6 bases and J gave up 6 bases; unmatched junction bases: 6. Looked up from germline, CDR1 is DFQATT and CDR2 is SNEGSKA (reference sequence).

This clonotype was seen a few times. This rearrangement joins TRBV20-1 to TRBJ2-7; 7 bases match TRBD2. Losses at the gene ends were 3 bases for V and 0 bases for J; bases not matched to a gene: 11. The CDR3 extends over 16 amino acids. The germline V gene has CDR1 DFQATT and CDR2 SNEGSKA (reference sequence). The CDR3 DNA reads TGCAGTGCTAGTCCCCTGGCGGGAGTCCTCTCCTACGAGCAGTACTTC. Translation: CSASPLAGVLSYEQYF.

V gene TRBV15 combines with J gene TRBJ1-1; D uncertain. The CDR3 is 16 amino acids. Trimming shortened V by 4 bases and J by 1 base, and 16 bases separated the two germline ends. Germline CDR1 and CDR2: LNHNV and YYDKDF (reference sequence). CDR3 sequence reads: CATSTPAHRGNTEAFF. CDR3 DNA: TGTGCCACCAGCACCCCAGCCCACAGAGGGAACACTGAAGCTTTCTTT.

This clonotype was picked up many times. The gene calls are TRBV7-9 and TRBJ2-7; TRBD2 agrees at 7 bases. The germline CDR1 and CDR2 sequences are SEHNR and FQNEAQ (reference sequence). With 5 bases clipped from V and 3 bases from J, the junction kept 13 bases outside the gene matches. This CDR3 comprises 16 residues. CDR3 DNA: TGTGCCAGCAGCCGAAGGGCTAGCGGAACCTACTACGAGCAGTACTTC. Encoded protein: CASSRRASGTYYEQYF.

This clonotype turned up a few times. The chain is built from TRBV29-1 and TRBJ2-7; 7 nucleotides align to TRBD1. The CDR3 consists of 16 residues. Trimming removed 3 bases from V and 2 bases from J; junction bases left unmatched: 13. CDR1 SQVTM and CDR2 ANQGSEA come from the germline V gene. Here the CDR3 reads CSVDGLGQEEPYEQYF. The DNA of the CDR3 is TGCAGCGTTGATGGGTTAGGACAGGAGGAACCCTACGAGCAGTACTTC.

This clonotype was seen a handful of times. The chain employs TRBV20-1 and TRBJ1-1; 10 bases are shared with TRBD1. Germline assignment: CDR1 DFQATT and CDR2 SNEGSKA (reference sequence). This CDR3 has 15 amino acids. The CDR3 region is CGILGTGDMNTEAFF. Here the CDR3 DNA reads TGCGGGATCCTGGGGACAGGGGATATGAACACTGAAGCTTTCTTT.

The chain links TRBV18 to TRBJ2-7; perhaps TRBD1 as D (5 bases). Germline loops: CDR1 KGHSH, CDR2 LQKENI. This CDR3 has 17 residues. V was cut by 3 bases and J by 3 bases, with 21 bases left in between. CDR3 bases: TGTGCCAGCTCACCGGCTCAGATAGGACACCAAATCTACGAGCAGTACTTC. Translating it yields CASSPAQIGHQIYEQYF.

This clonotype was seen more than once but under ten times. V is TRBV3-1 and J is TRBJ1-2; no reliable D call. V was trimmed by 6 bases and J by 5 bases, leaving 10 bases between them. The CDR3 has 12 amino acids. CDR1 and CDR2 (germline): LGHDT, YNNKEL (reference sequence). This CDR3 is CASSHTDYGYTF. The CDR3 nucleotides read TGTGCCAGCAGTCACACAGATTATGGCTACACCTTC.

This chain joins TRBV20-1 and TRBJ2-6; 7 positions agree with TRBD1. V was clipped by 0 bases and J by 2 bases; unmatched bases: 1. The CDR3 is 15 amino acids. CDR1 is DFQATT and CDR2 is SNEGSKA in the germline V gene (reference sequence). This chain's CDR3 is CSARDDRAGANVLTF. CDR3 DNA sequence: TGCAGTGCTAGAGATGACAGGGCTGGGGCCAACGTCCTGACTTTC.

This clonotype came up a few times. J is TRBJ1-6 and V is TRBV12-3 or TRBV12-4, with 9 bases identical to TRBD1. The V segment lost 5 bases and the J segment 10 bases; nucleotides outside the gene matches: 12. The CDR3 consists of 16 residues. DNA of the CDR3: TGTGCCAGCAGTCAGTCCGGGACAGGGACGTTCTCACCCCTCCACTTT. Translated: CASSQSGTGTFSPLHF.

J is TRBJ2-1 and V is TRBV6-1; D remains ambiguous. Trimming took 8 bases from V and 8 from J, leaving 13 bases between them. CDR1 and CDR2 (germline): MNHNS, SASEGT. This CDR3 is 12 amino acids long. In DNA form, the CDR3 reads TGTGCCAGCGACATCTCAGATCATGAGCAGTTCTTC. This codes for CASDISDHEQFF.

This chain joins TRBV5-1 and TRBJ2-5, with D possibly TRBD1 on 6 matching bases. The DNA end lines up better with TRBJ2-7; the J call may be wrong. This CDR3 has 15 amino acids. Germline-derived CDR1 and CDR2 are SGHRS and YFSETQ. CDR3 sequence: CASSPSRTAPYEQYF. CDR3 bases: TGCGCCAGCAGCCCCTCCAGGACAGCTCCCTACGAGCAGTACTTC.